This T cell receptor (beta chain) appears in the sequencing data of a study of glioma-infiltrating T cells after dendritic cell vaccination. Regarding time point: after dendritic cell vaccination, including at tumor progression/relapse. TCRdb's copy holds only in-frame clones and misses some; the assay was immunoSEQ multiplex PCR. Altogether 85,000 to 100,000 clones are present, approximately 80% being singletons, with the ten largest covering approximately 2%. CDR1 MGHRA and CDR2 YSYEKL come from the germline V gene. The CDR3 totals 14 residues. V was clipped by 2 bases and J by 0 bases; unmatched bases: 0.

V usage is TRBV4-1 and J usage is TRBJ2-5; 7 nucleotides align to TRBD1. This specimen consisted of blood, obtained after dendritic cell vaccination. This sequence originates from a human donor with glioblastoma. The CDR3, as DNA: TGCGCCAGCAGCCAAACAGGGGACCAAGAGACCCAGTACTTC. Protein sequence: CASSQTGDQETQYF.